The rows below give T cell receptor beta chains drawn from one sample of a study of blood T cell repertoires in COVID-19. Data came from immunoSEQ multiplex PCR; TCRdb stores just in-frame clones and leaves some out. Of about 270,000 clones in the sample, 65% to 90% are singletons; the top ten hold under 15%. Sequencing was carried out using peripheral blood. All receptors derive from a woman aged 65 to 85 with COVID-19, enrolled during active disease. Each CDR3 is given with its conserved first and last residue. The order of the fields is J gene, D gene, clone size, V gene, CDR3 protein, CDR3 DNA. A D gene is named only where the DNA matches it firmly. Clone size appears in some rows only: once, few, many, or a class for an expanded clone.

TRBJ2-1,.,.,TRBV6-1,CASSEVQWEQFF,TGTGCCAGCAGTGAAGTCCAGTGGGAGCAGTTCTTC
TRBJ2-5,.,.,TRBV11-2,CASSLTRGPQETQYF,TGTGCCAGCAGCTTGACGAGAGGGCCCCAAGAGACCCAGTACTTC
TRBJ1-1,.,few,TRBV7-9,CASSQTMRVGGHLEAFF,TGTGCCAGCAGCCAAACTATGCGCGTTGGGGGCCACCTTGAAGCTTTCTTT
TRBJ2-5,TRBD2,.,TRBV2,CASTRTSGGRETQYF,TGTGCCAGCACTCGGACTAGCGGGGGGCGGGAGACCCAGTACTTC
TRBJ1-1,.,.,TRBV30,CAWSRSPGTEAFF,TGTGCCTGGAGTCGGAGCCCTGGCACTGAAGCTTTCTTT
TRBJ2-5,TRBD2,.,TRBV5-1,CASSLSLAGMGETQYF,TGCGCCAGCAGCTTGAGTCTAGCGGGGATGGGGGAGACCCAGTACTTC
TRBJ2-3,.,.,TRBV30,CAWSVGARTDTQYF,TGTGCCTGGAGTGTAGGGGCTAGGACAGATACGCAGTATTTT
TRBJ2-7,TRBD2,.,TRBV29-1,CSVRGGLDEQYF,TGCAGCGTCCGGGGGGGGTTGGACGAGCAGTACTTC
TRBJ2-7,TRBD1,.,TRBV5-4,CASSSDRAFSYEQYF,TGTGCCAGCAGTAGCGACAGGGCCTTTTCCTACGAGCAGTACTTC
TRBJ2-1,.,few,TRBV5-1,CASSGTGVDEQFF,TGCGCCAGCAGCGGGACTGGGGTCGATGAGCAGTTCTTC
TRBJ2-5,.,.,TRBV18,CASSQEGGVQETQYF,TGTGCCAGCTCACAGGAGGGGGGGGTCCAAGAGACCCAGTACTTC
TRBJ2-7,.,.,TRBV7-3,CASSLGSGQHEQYF,TGTGCCAGCAGCTTAGGTTCAGGACAACACGAGCAGTACTTC
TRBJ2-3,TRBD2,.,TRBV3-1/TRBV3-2,CASRRQRGGRTDTQYF,TGTGCCAGCAGAAGACAGCGGGGGGGCCGGACAGATACGCAGTATTTT
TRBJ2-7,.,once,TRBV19,CASSIGAGTYEQYF,TGTGCCAGTAGTATAGGGGCGGGGACCTACGAGCAGTACTTC
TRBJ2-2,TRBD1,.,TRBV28,CASSPTGGNTGELFF,TGTGCCAGCAGTCCGACAGGGGGCAACACCGGGGAGCTGTTTTTT
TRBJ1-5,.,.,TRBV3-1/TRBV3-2,CASSFGAYQPQHF,TGTGCCAGCAGCTTTGGGGCTTATCAGCCCCAGCATTTT
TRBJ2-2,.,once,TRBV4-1,CASSQDYLRGNTGELFF,TGCGCCAGCAGCCAGGATTACCTCAGGGGGAACACCGGGGAGCTGTTTTTT
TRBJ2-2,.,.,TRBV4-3,CASSPDRTLSTGELFF,TGCGCCAGCAGCCCCGACAGGACGTTAAGCACCGGGGAGCTGTTTTTT
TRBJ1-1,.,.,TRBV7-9,CASNEDRPDTEAFF,TGTGCCAGCAACGAAGACAGACCCGACACTGAAGCTTTCTTT
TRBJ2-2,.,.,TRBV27,CASSLFPPVTGELFF,TGTGCCAGCAGTTTATTTCCGCCAGTCACCGGGGAGCTGTTTTTT
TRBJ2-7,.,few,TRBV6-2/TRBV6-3,CASSLGGSSYEQYF,TGTGCCAGCAGCCTCGGGGGAAGCTCCTACGAGCAGTACTTC
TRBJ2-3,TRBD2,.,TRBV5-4,CASSLTSGGNTDTQYF,TGTGCCAGCAGCTTGACTAGCGGGGGAAACACAGATACGCAGTATTTT
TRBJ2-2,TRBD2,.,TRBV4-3,CASSSISGGTGELFF,TGCGCCAGCAGCAGTATTAGCGGGGGGACCGGGGAGCTGTTTTTT
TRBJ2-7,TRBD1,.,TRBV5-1,CASSLTPEQGRYEQYF,TGCGCCAGCAGCTTAACTCCGGAACAGGGGCGCTACGAGCAGTACTTC
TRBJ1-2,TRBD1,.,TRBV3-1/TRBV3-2,CASSQGTAYGYTF,TGTGCCAGCAGCCAGGGGACAGCCTATGGCTACACCTTC
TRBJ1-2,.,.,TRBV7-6,CASSFGGAGYTF,TGTGCCAGTTCCTTCGGGGGGGCTGGCTACACCTTC
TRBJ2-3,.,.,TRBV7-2,CASSFLVPTDTQYF,TGTGCCAGCAGCTTCCTAGTTCCCACAGATACGCAGTATTTT